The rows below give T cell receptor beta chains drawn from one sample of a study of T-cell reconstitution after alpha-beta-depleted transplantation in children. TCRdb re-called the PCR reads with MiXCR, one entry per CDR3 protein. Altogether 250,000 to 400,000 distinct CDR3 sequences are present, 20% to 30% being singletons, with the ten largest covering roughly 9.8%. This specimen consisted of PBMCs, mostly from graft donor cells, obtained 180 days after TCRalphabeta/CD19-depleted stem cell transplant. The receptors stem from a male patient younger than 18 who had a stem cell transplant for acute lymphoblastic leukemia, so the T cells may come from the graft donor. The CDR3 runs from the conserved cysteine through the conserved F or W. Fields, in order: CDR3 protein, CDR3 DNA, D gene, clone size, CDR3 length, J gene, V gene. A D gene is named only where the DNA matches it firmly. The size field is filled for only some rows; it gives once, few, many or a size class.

CASSLQDSYGYTF | TGTGCCAGCAGTTTACAGGATTCTTATGGCTACACCTTC | . | few | 13 | TRBJ1-2 | TRBV25-1
CSVGQGHEQYF | TGCAGCGTTGGTCAGGGCCACGAGCAGTACTTC | . | few | 11 | TRBJ2-7 | TRBV29-1
CATSGGLAGFYNEQFF | TGTGCCACCAGCGGGGGACTAGCGGGTTTCTACAATGAGCAGTTCTTC | TRBD2 | few | 16 | TRBJ2-1 | TRBV15
CASSREASGSAGELFF | TGTGCCAGCAGCCGAGAGGCTAGCGGGAGCGCCGGGGAGCTGTTTTTT | TRBD2 | few | 16 | TRBJ2-2 | TRBV7-2
CASSPPPNTEAFF | TGTGCCAGCTCACCACCTCCGAACACTGAAGCTTTCTTT | . | . | 13 | TRBJ1-1 | TRBV18
CASSFSGRAYNEQFF | TGTGCCAGCAGCTTTAGCGGGAGGGCCTACAATGAGCAGTTCTTC | TRBD2 | . | 15 | TRBJ2-1 | TRBV7-9
CASSLVVADTQYF | TGTGCCAGCAGCTTGGTGGTCGCAGATACGCAGTATTTT | . | many | 13 | TRBJ2-3 | TRBV5-6
CSAPLLTGGYEQYF | TGCAGTGCCCCTCTGTTGACAGGCGGCTACGAGCAGTACTTC | . | many | 14 | TRBJ2-7 | TRBV20-1
CASSLGWGKTATEQYF | TGTGCCAGCAGCTTAGGTTGGGGGAAAACGGCTACCGAGCAGTACTTC | . | . | 16 | TRBJ2-7 | TRBV7-6
CASSLDRPLGTYEQYF | TGTGCCAGCAGCTTAGATCGTCCCCTGGGAACCTACGAGCAGTACTTC | . | few | 16 | TRBJ2-7 | TRBV11-2
CASSPQRGTYEQYF | TGTGCCAGCAGCCCGCAGAGGGGTACCTACGAGCAGTACTTC | . | few | 14 | TRBJ2-7 | TRBV7-3
CASSLVAGSQNTEAFF | TGCGCCAGCAGCTTGGTTGCGGGTTCCCAGAACACTGAAGCTTTCTTT | . | . | 16 | TRBJ1-1 | TRBV5-1
CASSPRNPGQGAGETQYF | TGTGCCAGCTCACCACGGAATCCGGGACAGGGGGCCGGAGAGACCCAGTACTTC | TRBD1 | . | 18 | TRBJ2-5 | TRBV18
CASSLEWRGSKNIQYF | TGTGCCAGCAGCTTAGAGTGGCGCGGGTCCAAAAACATTCAGTACTTC | . | . | 16 | TRBJ2-4 | TRBV7-2
CASSIAGVSYEQYF | TGTGCCAGCAGTATAGCGGGAGTCAGCTACGAGCAGTACTTC | TRBD2 | few | 14 | TRBJ2-7 | TRBV12-3/TRBV12-4
CASSQPGQGFYEQYF | TGCGCCAGCAGCCAACCGGGACAGGGGTTTTACGAGCAGTACTTC | TRBD1 | many | 15 | TRBJ2-7 | TRBV4-1
CASSWDTGGNQPQHF | TGTGCCAGCAGCTGGGACACAGGAGGCAATCAGCCCCAGCATTTT | . | . | 15 | TRBJ1-5 | TRBV7-2
CASSPFSETQYF | TGTGCCAGCTCACCATTCTCAGAGACCCAGTACTTC | . | . | 12 | TRBJ2-5 | TRBV18
CASRAGTSAETQYF | TGCGCCAGCAGGGCGGGTACTAGTGCAGAGACCCAGTACTTC | . | . | 14 | TRBJ2-5 | TRBV5-1
CSVGGQGGEQYF | TGCAGCGTTGGGGGACAGGGTGGCGAGCAGTACTTC | TRBD1 | many | 12 | TRBJ2-7 | TRBV29-1
CASIWLFEQYF | TGTGCCAGCATATGGCTTTTCGAGCAGTACTTC | . | few | 11 | TRBJ2-7 | TRBV2
CASSRAGAGVKDEQFF | TGCGCCAGCAGCCGAGCAGGAGCGGGAGTAAAGGATGAGCAGTTCTTC | TRBD2 | . | 16 | TRBJ2-1 | TRBV4-1
CASSTRGGGGYYGYTF | TGCGCCAGCAGCACCCGTGGGGGGGGCGGATATTATGGCTACACCTTC | . | . | 16 | TRBJ1-2 | TRBV5-1
CASSLVGTADF | TGTGCCAGCAGCCTGGTAGGGACAGCCGACTTC | TRBD1 | many | 11 | TRBJ1-2 | TRBV5-6
CASSSYMSTEAFF | TGTGCCAGCAGCTCATACATGAGCACTGAAGCTTTCTTT | . | few | 13 | TRBJ1-1 | TRBV7-3
CSVEDPPVEVAEAFF | TGCAGCGTTGAAGATCCACCCGTGGAGGTGGCTGAAGCTTTCTTT | . | . | 15 | TRBJ1-1 | TRBV29-1
CASSPPGLAHF | TGTGCCAGCAGCCCGCCGGGACTAGCGCATTTT | TRBD2 | few | 11 | TRBJ2-3 | TRBV12-3/TRBV12-4
CASSSKQFF | TGTGCCAGCAGCTCTAAGCAGTTCTTC | . | . | 9 | TRBJ2-1 | TRBV5-6
CASSLAWGNNEQFF | TGTGCCAGCAGCTTGGCTTGGGGGAACAATGAGCAGTTCTTC | . | . | 14 | TRBJ2-1 | TRBV5-5
CASRTSWASGTGELFF | TGTGCCAGCAGGACGTCCTGGGCTAGCGGTACCGGGGAGCTGTTTTTT | TRBD2 | many | 16 | TRBJ2-2 | TRBV6-1
CASKARDRVGGTEAFF | TGTGCCAGCAAAGCCCGGGACAGGGTAGGCGGCACTGAAGCTTTCTTT | TRBD1 | few | 16 | TRBJ1-1 | TRBV2
CSARRVGTEAFF | TGCAGTGCTCGAAGGGTAGGCACTGAAGCTTTCTTT | . | . | 12 | TRBJ1-1 | TRBV20-1
CASRSQRFTDTQYF | TGTGCCAGTCGGAGTCAACGGTTCACAGATACGCAGTATTTT | . | . | 14 | TRBJ2-3 | TRBV19
CASSQGVTTYNEQFF | TGTGCCAGCAGCCAAGGGGTTACTACCTACAATGAGCAGTTCTTC | . | few | 15 | TRBJ2-1 | TRBV4-2
CASSPRRDANYGYTF | TGTGCCAGCTCACCTAGAAGGGACGCTAACTATGGCTACACCTTC | . | few | 15 | TRBJ1-2 | TRBV18
CSARVAGGQETQYF | TGCAGTGCTAGAGTAGCGGGAGGCCAAGAGACCCAGTACTTC | TRBD2 | . | 14 | TRBJ2-5 | TRBV20-1
CASSPGQLYEQYF | TGTGCCAGCAGTCCCGGTCAACTTTACGAGCAGTACTTC | . | . | 13 | TRBJ2-7 | TRBV12-3/TRBV12-4
CASSLMIGRAVDTQYF | TGCGCCAGCAGCTTGATGATCGGGAGGGCCGTAGATACGCAGTATTTT | TRBD2 | many | 16 | TRBJ2-3 | TRBV5-1
CASSEPGQAWGSETQYF | TGTGCCAGCAGTGAACCGGGACAGGCGTGGGGTAGTGAGACCCAGTACTTC | TRBD1 | . | 17 | TRBJ2-5 | TRBV6-1
CASSYSRQQYEQYF | TGTGCCAGCAGTTACTCGAGGCAGCAATACGAGCAGTACTTC | . | few | 14 | TRBJ2-7 | TRBV6-5
CASSLTQGGQPYVGYTF | TGCGCCAGCAGCTTAACGCAGGGGGGACAGCCCTATGTGGGCTACACCTTC | TRBD1 | few | 17 | TRBJ1-2 | TRBV5-1
CAISELVLAGTGLSTDTQYF | TGTGCCATCAGTGAGTTGGTGTTAGCGGGTACCGGCTTAAGCACAGATACGCAGTATTTT | TRBD2 | . | 20 | TRBJ2-3 | TRBV10-3
CASSFWGNSYEQYF | TGTGCCAGCAGCTTTTGGGGGAACTCCTACGAGCAGTACTTC | . | few | 14 | TRBJ2-7 | TRBV5-5
CASRLTGTGGEQYF | TGTGCCAGCAGATTGACCGGGACAGGGGGCGAGCAGTACTTC | TRBD1 | . | 14 | TRBJ2-7 | TRBV6-1
CASSLQTSGANVLTF | TGTGCCAGCAGCCTTCAAACCTCTGGGGCCAACGTCCTGACTTTC | . | . | 15 | TRBJ2-6 | TRBV6-1
CSALIAGRELGEQFF | TGCAGTGCCCTGATAGCGGGAAGGGAGTTAGGTGAGCAGTTCTTC | TRBD2 | . | 15 | TRBJ2-1 | TRBV20-1